Sequencing of this T cell receptor beta chain was carried out in a study of OX40 agonist ivuxolimab in advanced cancers. In terms of the full investigation: Ivuxolimab, which targeted the costimulatory receptor OX40 (CD134), was an agonistic, fully human IgG2 monoclonal antibody. Intravenous ivuxolimab was administered to patients every 2 weeks at six dose levels: 0.01, 0.1, 0.3, 1.5, 3 and 10 mg/kg. Among the roughly 54 dose-escalation patients, some 20 had hepatocellular carcinoma, 15 or so melanoma, 9 renal cell carcinoma and 9 head and neck cancer. The dose-escalation cohort was roughly 80% male with a mean age of roughly 60 years, ranging from 23 to 79. Patients were allowed to have had prior anti-PD-1, anti-PD-L1 or anti-CTLA-4 therapy, and approximately 40% of the dose-escalation patients had previously received checkpoint inhibitors. Partial responses occurred in three dose-escalation patients, of whom one had hepatocellular carcinoma and two had cutaneous melanoma. Peripheral TCRbeta sequencing was intended to test whether TCR sequence diversity was altered and clonal T-cell expansion was caused by ivuxolimab. The paper covers the monotherapy dose-escalation part of the phase I ivuxolimab trial, which included N = 52 patients.

Concerning this clone: It lacks a known antigen. Base quality data are lacking; no much larger clone is found one base away.

To sequence the TCRbeta CDR3 region, genomic DNA was isolated from the sorted cells. The immunoSEQ Assay was used for sequencing of TCRbeta CDR3 regions. The source is immuneACCESS, and TCRdb retained only in-frame sequences with V and J called. Part of the clones is not carried over; for the studies checked, unresolved V genes explain less than half of this, and the remainder is unexplained. Recorded for this sample are 80,000 or so clones; roughly nine tenths of them occurred a single time. Over 0.15% of the sample comes from the top ten. Findings and caveats that apply to the study as a whole: After ivuxolimab, expanded clones were on average more numerous among CD8+ T cells than among CD4+ T cells. At doses of 0.1 to 3.0 mg/kg, clonal expansion of both CD4+ and CD8+ blood T cells was observed from baseline to week 6. In the 0.1-3.0 mg/kg groups, partial responders were among the patients with the lowest normalized peripheral clonal expansion, particularly in CD8+ T cells. The antigen specificity of the peripheral T cells that underwent clonal expansion was not determined. Low levels of normalized T-cell clonal expansion were also shown by some nonresponding patients.

V is reduced by 4 bases and J by 0 bases, leaving a spacing of 7 bases between them. From its cysteine to its phenylalanine, the CDR3 spans 14 amino acids. The retained sequence is limited to the CDR3, 42 bases, with the frame set at the first base. The germline V gene supplies CDR1 MNHNS and CDR2 SASEGT. The trial excluded patients who had a history of autoimmune disease or were on systemic immunosuppression. Peripheral blood for TCR sequencing was collected from all dose cohorts at baseline, on cycle 4 day 1, and on cycle 7 day 1. The samples were drawn from a first-in-human, open-label, multicenter phase I dose-escalation trial of ivuxolimab. Adults with locally advanced or metastatic melanoma, renal cell, hepatocellular, or head and neck squamous cell carcinoma were enrolled in the trial. Before TCR sequencing, CD4+ T cells and CD8+ T cells were sorted from peripheral blood as separate populations.

The material was CD4+ or CD8+ T cells sorted from blood, obtained in a trial of the OX40 agonist ivuxolimab. The chain links TRBV6-1 with TRBJ1-5, with the D gene too uncertain to name. The clonotype originates from an adult with an advanced solid tumor such as melanoma, head and neck, liver or kidney cancer. The CDR3 reads CASSVKDSNQPQHF. DNA sequence: TGTGCCAGCAGTGTTAAGGATAGCAATCAGCCCCAGCATTTT.